This TCR beta chain derives from a study of radiation and T cells in renal cell carcinoma. Germline CDR1 and CDR2: SGHVS and FQNEAQ. This CDR3 contains 18 residues. Trimming stripped 3 bases from V and 5 bases from J, with 26 bases between. Sample time point: blood 2 weeks post-SBRT. Treatment of the sample: 15 Gy SBRT to primary tumor, nephrectomy 4 weeks later. Radiation-treated patients gave blood at baseline, week 2 and week 4. This clone is a singleton in its sample. Using immunoSEQ multiplex PCR, the repertoire was profiled, and TCRdb retains in-frame clones only, with some absent. This table has about 130,000 clones, around 90% appearing once.

The chain joins TRBV7-8 to TRBJ2-7; perhaps TRBD1 as D (5 bases). Sequences were derived from blood, sampled from a patient whose treatment included radiotherapy and nephrectomy. The TCR sequence derives from a woman in her seventies with renal cell carcinoma. In DNA, the CDR3 is TGTGCCAGCAGCTTCATTGCCCGCCTCCAACAGGTTCTGGACGAGCAGTACTTC. This encodes CASSFIARLQQVLDEQYF.